The T cell receptor (beta chain) under discussion was sequenced for a study of CD8+ T cells in alopecia areata. The sequencing template was cDNA reverse transcribed from extracted RNA. Assay: immunoSEQ multiplex PCR; the TCRdb copy retains only in-frame clones and omits some. The sample has 35,000 or so clones; 45% to 55% are singletons. For about 5 of the biomarker-study patients, the CD4+ cells were further sorted so as to obtain CD25+CD127- cells. Samples from alopecia areata patients were lesional scalp punch biopsies and peripheral blood. The sequencing sample was made of CD4+ Tregs sorted from blood. The TCR sequence derives from a human donor with alopecia areata.

DNA of the CDR3: TGCGCCAGCCGGGTCACGGGGACAGATTATGGCTACACCTTC. This gives the protein CASRVTGTDYGYTF. The chain has TRBV5-1 and TRBJ1-2; 7 nucleotides agree with TRBD1. CDR1 is SGHRS and CDR2 is YFSETQ in the germline V gene. The CDR3 extends over 14 amino acids. J was trimmed by 5 bases and V by 7 bases; bases with no gene match: 11. Using reference TRBV5-1 and TRBJ1-2 for the parts outside the CDR3, the full variable domain is KAGVTQTPRYLIKTRGQQVTLSCSPISGHRSVSWYQQTPGQGLQFLFEYFSETQRNKGNFPGRFSGRQFSNSRSEMNVSTLELGDSALYLCASRVTGTDYGYTFGSGTRLTVV.